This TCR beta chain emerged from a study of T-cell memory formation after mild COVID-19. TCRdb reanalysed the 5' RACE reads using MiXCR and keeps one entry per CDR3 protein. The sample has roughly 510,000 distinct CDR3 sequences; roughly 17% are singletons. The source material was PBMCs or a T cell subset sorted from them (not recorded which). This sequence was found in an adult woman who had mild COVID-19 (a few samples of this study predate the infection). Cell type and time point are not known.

This CDR3 reads CASSQDAGVAKNIQYF. The CDR3 coding sequence is TGTGCCAGCAGCCAAGACGCGGGAGTAGCCAAAAACATTCAGTACTTC. V usage is TRBV3-1 and J usage is TRBJ2-4, with 7 nucleotides matching TRBD2. Germline CDR1 and CDR2: LGHDT and YNNKEL (reference sequence). The CDR3 contains 16 residues. V lost 0 bases to trimming and J lost 0 bases; unmatched junction nucleotides: 2.